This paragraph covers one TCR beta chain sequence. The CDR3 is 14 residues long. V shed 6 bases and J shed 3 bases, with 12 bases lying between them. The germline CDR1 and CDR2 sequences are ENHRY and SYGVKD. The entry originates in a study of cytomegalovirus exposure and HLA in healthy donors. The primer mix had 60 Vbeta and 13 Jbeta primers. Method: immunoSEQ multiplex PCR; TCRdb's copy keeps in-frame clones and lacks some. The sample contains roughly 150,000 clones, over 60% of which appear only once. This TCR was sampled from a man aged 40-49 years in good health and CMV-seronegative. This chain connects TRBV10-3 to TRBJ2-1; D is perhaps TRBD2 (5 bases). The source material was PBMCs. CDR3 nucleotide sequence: TGTGCCATCAGCAACTCCCGGGGCTACAATGAGCAGTTCTTC. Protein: CAISNSRGYNEQFF.